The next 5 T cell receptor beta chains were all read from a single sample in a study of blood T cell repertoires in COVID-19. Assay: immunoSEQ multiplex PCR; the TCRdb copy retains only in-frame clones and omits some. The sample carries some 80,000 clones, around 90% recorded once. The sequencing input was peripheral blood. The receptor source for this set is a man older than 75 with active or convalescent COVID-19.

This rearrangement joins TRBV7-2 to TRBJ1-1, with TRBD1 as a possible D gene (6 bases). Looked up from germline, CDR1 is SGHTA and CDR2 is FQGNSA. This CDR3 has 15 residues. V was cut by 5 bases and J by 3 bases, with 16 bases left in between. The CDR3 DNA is TGTGCCAGCAGCCCAAGAACAACAGGGTACACTGAAGCTTTCTTT. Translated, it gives CASSPRTTGYTEAFF.

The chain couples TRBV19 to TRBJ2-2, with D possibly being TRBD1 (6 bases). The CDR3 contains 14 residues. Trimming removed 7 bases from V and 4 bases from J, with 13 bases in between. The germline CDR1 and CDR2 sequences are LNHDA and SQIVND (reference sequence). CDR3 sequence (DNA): TGTGCCAGTACCCGACAGGACGGCACCGGGGAGCTGTTTTTT. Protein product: CASTRQDGTGELFF.

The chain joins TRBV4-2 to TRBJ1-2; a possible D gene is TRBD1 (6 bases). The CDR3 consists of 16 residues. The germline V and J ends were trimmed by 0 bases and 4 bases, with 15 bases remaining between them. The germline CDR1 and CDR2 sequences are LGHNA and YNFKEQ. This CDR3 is CASSQEGGGAGYGYTF. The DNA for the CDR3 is TGTGCCAGCAGCCAAGAAGGCGGGGGCGCGGGCTATGGCTACACCTTC.

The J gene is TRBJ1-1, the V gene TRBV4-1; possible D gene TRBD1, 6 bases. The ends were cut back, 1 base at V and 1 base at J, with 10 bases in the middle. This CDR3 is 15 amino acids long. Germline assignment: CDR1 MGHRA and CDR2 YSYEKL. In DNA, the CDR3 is TGCGCCAGCAGCCAAGCCGGACAGCCGAACACTGAAGCTTTCTTT. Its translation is CASSQAGQPNTEAFF.

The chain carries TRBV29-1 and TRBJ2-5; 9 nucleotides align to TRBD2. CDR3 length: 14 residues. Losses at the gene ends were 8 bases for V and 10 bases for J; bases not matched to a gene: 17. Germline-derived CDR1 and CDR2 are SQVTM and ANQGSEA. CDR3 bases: TGCAGCCTAAGAGAAGCGGGGGGCTCGGGGGTCCAGTACTTC. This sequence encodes CSLREAGGSGVQYF. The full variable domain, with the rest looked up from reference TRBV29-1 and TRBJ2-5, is SAVISQKPSRDICQRGTSLTIQCQVDSQVTMMFWYRQQPGQSLTLIATANQGSEATYESGFVIDKFPISRPNLTFSTLTVSNMSPEDSSIYLCSLREAGGSGVQYFGPGTRLLVL.